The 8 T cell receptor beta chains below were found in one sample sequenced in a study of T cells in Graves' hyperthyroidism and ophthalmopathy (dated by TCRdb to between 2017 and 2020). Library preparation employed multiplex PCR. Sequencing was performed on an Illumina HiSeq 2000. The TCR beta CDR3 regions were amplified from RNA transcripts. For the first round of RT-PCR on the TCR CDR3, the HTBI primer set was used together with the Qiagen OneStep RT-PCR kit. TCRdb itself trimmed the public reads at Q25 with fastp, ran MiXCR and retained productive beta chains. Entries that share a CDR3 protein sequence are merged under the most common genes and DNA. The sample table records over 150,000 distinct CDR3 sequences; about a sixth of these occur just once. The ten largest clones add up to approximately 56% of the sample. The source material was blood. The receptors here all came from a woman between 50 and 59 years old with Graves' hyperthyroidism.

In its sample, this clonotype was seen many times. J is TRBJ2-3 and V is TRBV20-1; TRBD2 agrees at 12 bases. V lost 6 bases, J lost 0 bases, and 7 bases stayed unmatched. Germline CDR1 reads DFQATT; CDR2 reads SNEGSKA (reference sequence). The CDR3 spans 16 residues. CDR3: CSARLAGVTSTDTQYF. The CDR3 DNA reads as TGCAGTGCAAGACTAGCGGGAGTGACTAGCACAGATACGCAGTATTTT.

Here the CDR3 reads CASSGRQTANEKLFF. DNA for the CDR3: TGTGCCAGCAGCGGAAGACAGACAGCTAATGAAAAACTGTTTTTT. The chain employs TRBV11-3 and TRBJ1-4; a possible D gene is TRBD1 (5 bases). CDR3 length: 15 amino acids. With 5 bases removed from V and 3 bases from J, the gap between germline ends came to 13 bases. Germline lookup yields CDR1 SGHNT and CDR2 YENEEA. The variable domain in full, completed from reference TRBV11-3 and TRBJ1-4, reads EAGVVQSPRYKIIEKKQPVAFWCNPISGHNTLYWYLQNLGQGPELLIRYENEEAVDDSQLPKDRFSAERLKGVDSTLKIQPAELGDSAVYLCASSGRQTANEKLFFGSGTQLSVL.

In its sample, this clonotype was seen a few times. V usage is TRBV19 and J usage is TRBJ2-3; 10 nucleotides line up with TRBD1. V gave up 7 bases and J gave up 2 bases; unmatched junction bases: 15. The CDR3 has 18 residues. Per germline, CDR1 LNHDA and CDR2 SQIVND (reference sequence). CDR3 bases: TGTGCCAGTACCGATGGGTTTCGACAGGGGGCTTACACAGATACGCAGTATTTT. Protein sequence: CASTDGFRQGAYTDTQYF.

The DNA for the CDR3 is TGTGCCAGCAGGGGGGGACAGGGGGCGGGAAATGAGCAGTTCTTC. As protein: CASRGGQGAGNEQFF. The chain carries TRBV7-9 and TRBJ2-1; 12 bases line up with TRBD1. After removal of 6 bases from V and 7 bases from J, the junction contained 7 bases not matched to a gene. In germline, CDR1 is SEHNR, CDR2 FQNEAQ (reference sequence). There are 15 residues in the CDR3.

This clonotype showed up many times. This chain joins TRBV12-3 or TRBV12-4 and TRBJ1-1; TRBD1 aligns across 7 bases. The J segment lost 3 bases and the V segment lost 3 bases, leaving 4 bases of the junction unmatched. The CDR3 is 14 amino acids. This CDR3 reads CASSLAGTDTEAFF. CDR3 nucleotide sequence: TGTGCCAGCAGTTTGGCCGGGACAGACACTGAAGCTTTCTTT.

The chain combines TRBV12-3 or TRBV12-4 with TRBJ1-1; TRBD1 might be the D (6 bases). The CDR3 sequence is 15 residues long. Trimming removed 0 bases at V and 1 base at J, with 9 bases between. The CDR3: CASSLAGQQNTEAFF. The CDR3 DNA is TGTGCCAGCAGTTTAGCGGGACAACAGAACACTGAAGCTTTCTTT.

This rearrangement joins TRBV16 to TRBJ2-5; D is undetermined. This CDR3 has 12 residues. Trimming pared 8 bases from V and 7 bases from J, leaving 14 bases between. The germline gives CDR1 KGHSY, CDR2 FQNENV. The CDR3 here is CASGPTVGTQYF. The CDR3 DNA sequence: TGTGCCAGCGGCCCGACTGTGGGGACCCAGTACTTC.

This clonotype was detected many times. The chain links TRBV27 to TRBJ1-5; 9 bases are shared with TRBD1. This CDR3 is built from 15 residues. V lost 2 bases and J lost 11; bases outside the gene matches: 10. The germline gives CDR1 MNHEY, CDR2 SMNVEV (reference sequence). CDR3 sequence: CASSLAGTGSSAQHF. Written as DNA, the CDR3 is TGTGCCAGCAGTTTAGCCGGGACAGGGTCTTCGGCCCAGCATTTT.